The 18 T cell receptor beta chains below all came from one sample that was sequenced in a study of early T cells in non-severe SARS-CoV-2 infection. TCRdb re-called the 5' RACE reads through MiXCR, storing one row per CDR3 protein. Among fewer than 45,000 distinct CDR3 sequences listed, approximately 10% were seen once. Specimen: whole blood. The receptors come from an adult who was a healthcare worker with PCR-confirmed SARS-CoV-2 infection or an uninfected control (not recorded which).

V is TRBV5-6 and J is TRBJ1-2, with unresolved D. V lost 2 bases and J 4 bases, leaving 15 bases between the germline ends. The germline V gene has CDR1 SGHDT and CDR2 YYEEEE. This CDR3 spans 15 amino acids. CDR3 bases: TGTGCCAGCAGCTTTGTCAGTTTCCGAGGCTATGGCTACACCTTC. Protein sequence: CASSFVSFRGYGYTF.

This clonotype was observed at least ten times. The rearrangement joins TRBV6-1 to TRBJ1-5; no reliable D call. Germline CDR1 is MNHNS and CDR2 is SASEGT. Trimming removed 1 base from V and 3 bases from J, with 7 bases in between. The CDR3 loop spans 14 amino acids. The CDR3 coding sequence is TGTGCCAGCAGTGAAGAGGCTGCCAATCAGCCCCAGCATTTT. Its translation: CASSEEAANQPQHF.

This clonotype was detected ten times or more. The V and J genes are TRBV4-2 and TRBJ2-1, with TRBD2 matching over 11 bases. This CDR3 is built from 16 residues. The ends lost 0 bases at V and 6 bases at J; junction bases unmatched: 4. Per germline, CDR1 LGHNA and CDR2 YNFKEQ. CDR3 region: CASSQEATSGGNEQFF. The CDR3 region has the DNA TGTGCCAGCAGCCAAGAGGCTACTAGCGGGGGCAATGAGCAGTTCTTC.

This clonotype was counted only a few times. The rearrangement uses TRBV27 and TRBJ1-2, with unresolved D. This CDR3 region has 13 residues. Germline V gives CDR1 MNHEY, CDR2 SMNVEV (reference sequence). Between the trimmed V and J ends, which lost 6 bases and 0 bases, there was a span of 8 bases. CDR3 nucleotides: TGTGCCAGCAGATTCGGTTCTAACTATGGCTACACCTTC. Its protein is CASRFGSNYGYTF.

J is TRBJ2-5 and V is TRBV20-1; 11 bases are shared with TRBD2. There are 15 residues in the CDR3. V was clipped by 4 bases and J by 0 bases; unmatched bases: 4. The germline gives CDR1 DFQATT, CDR2 SNEGSKA (reference sequence). The CDR3 is CSAMTSGVHQETQYF. The CDR3 bases are TGCAGTGCTATGACTAGCGGGGTGCACCAAGAGACCCAGTACTTC.

This clonotype was found many times. The rearrangement links TRBV6-5 to TRBJ1-6; no clear D gene. Trimming removed 3 bases at V and 8 bases at J, with 11 bases between. The CDR3 length is 14 residues. Germline V gene data show CDR1 as MNHEY and CDR2 as SVGAGI. In DNA form, the CDR3 reads TGTGCCAGCAGTTATGGGTCTTTGGATTCACCCCTCCACTTT. Translated: CASSYGSLDSPLHF.

The CDR3 region is CASSPKLGSGTDTQYF. CDR3 DNA: TGTGCCAGCAGCCCGAAGTTGGGCAGTGGCACAGATACGCAGTATTTT. The V gene is TRBV5-6, the J gene TRBJ2-3; D not certain. The ends were cut back, 4 bases at V and 1 base at J, with 16 bases in the middle. CDR1 and CDR2 (germline): SGHDT, YYEEEE. This CDR3 is 16 amino acids long.

The chain joins TRBV5-6 to TRBJ2-7; the D call may be TRBD1 or TRBD2 (5 bases each). Trimming pared 2 bases from V and 2 bases from J, leaving 17 bases between. The CDR3 has 16 residues. Germline V lookup: CDR1 SGHDT, CDR2 YYEEEE. For the CDR3, the DNA is TGTGCCAGCAGCTTAGTCACTAAGGGGAGTACCTACGAGCAGTACTTC. Protein product: CASSLVTKGSTYEQYF.

The chain employs TRBV29-1 and TRBJ2-7, with TRBD1 as a possible D gene (6 bases). Germline values: CDR1 SQVTM, CDR2 ANQGSEA. The CDR3 has 14 amino acids. The V gene lost 5 bases and the J gene lost 2 bases, with 16 bases spanning the gap. CDR3 in DNA: TGCAGCGTTACGACAGGTCGAGCCCCCTACGAGCAGTACTTC. Amino acids: CSVTTGRAPYEQYF.

This clonotype was recorded at least ten times. The rearrangement links TRBV7-9 to TRBJ2-3; D may correspond to TRBD1 or TRBD2 (6 bases each). CDR1 is SEHNR and CDR2 is FQNEAQ in the germline V gene (reference sequence). V shed 5 bases and J shed 0 bases, with 18 bases lying between them. The length of the CDR3 is 17 residues. DNA of the CDR3: TGTGCCAGCAGCCCGGGGTTGGGGGGCACTAGCACAGATACGCAGTATTTT. It translates to CASSPGLGGTSTDTQYF.

This clonotype has a handful of counts. In DNA form, the CDR3 reads TGTGCCAGCAGTTACTCGGAAGTCCAAGAGACCCAGTACTTC. This gives the protein CASSYSEVQETQYF. The chain joins TRBV6-6 to TRBJ2-5; D not resolved. CDR3 size: 14 residues. V gave up 0 bases and J gave up 1 base, with 6 bases separating them. Germline-derived CDR1 and CDR2 are MNHNY and SVGAGI (reference sequence).

This clonotype was observed at least ten times. The chain employs TRBV6-2 or TRBV6-3 and TRBJ2-7, with 8 bases aligning to TRBD2. This CDR3 comprises 14 residues. The ends lost 5 bases at V and 2 bases at J; junction bases unmatched: 5. The V gene's germline CDR1 is MNHEY and CDR2 SVGEGT. The CDR3 reads CASSPRGGAYEQYF. For the CDR3, the DNA is TGTGCCAGCAGTCCCCGGGGGGGAGCCTACGAGCAGTACTTC.

In its sample, this clonotype was seen many times. The chain is built from TRBV28 and TRBJ2-1, with 13 positions matching TRBD2. J lost 7 bases, V lost 5 bases, and 17 bases had no gene match. The CDR3 totals 19 residues. The V gene's germline CDR1 is MDHEN and CDR2 SYDVKM. CDR3 amino acids: CASSTPGTSGEPIWNEQFF. The DNA for the CDR3 is TGTGCCAGCAGTACACCCGGGACTAGCGGGGAGCCCATTTGGAATGAGCAGTTCTTC.

The chain has TRBV14 and TRBJ2-3; TRBD1 agrees at 10 bases. This CDR3 is 17 amino acids long. Germline V gene data show CDR1 as SGHDN and CDR2 as FVKESK. V was clipped by 0 bases and J by 3 bases; unmatched bases: 6. The CDR3 DNA reads TGTGCCAGCAGCCAAGATCTCCCGGGACAGGGGACAGATACGCAGTATTTT. It specifies CASSQDLPGQGTDTQYF.

This clonotype has ten or more counts. This chain uses TRBV9 with TRBJ2-5, with D perhaps matching TRBD2 (5 bases). CDR1 and CDR2 from the germline V gene are SGDLS and YYNGEE. This CDR3 comprises 14 residues. The ends were cut back, 4 bases at V and 0 bases at J, with 10 bases in the middle. The CDR3 region is CASSHTRDQETQYF. The CDR3 nucleotides read TGTGCCAGCAGCCATACTAGGGACCAAGAGACCCAGTACTTC.

Remarks on this clonotype: A much larger clone is a single base away; this may be a read error. The chain carries TRBV28 and TRBJ2-5; D is perhaps TRBD1 (7 bases). In germline, CDR1 is MDHEN, CDR2 SYDVKM. Deletions cut 2 bases from V and 5 bases from J, with 15 bases between. The CDR3 runs to 15 residues. This CDR3 is CASSLTGDFMETQYF. CDR3 nucleotide sequence: TGTGCCAGCAGTTTAACAGGGGACTTTATGGAGACCCAGTACTTC.

This clonotype has a count of ten or more. The rearrangement joins TRBV12-2 to TRBJ2-3; the table's D gene call, TRBD2, was not cross checked with the DNA. TRBV12-2 represents a pseudogene. This CDR3 has 16 amino acids. The CDR3 sequence: CASLLPTSAGTDTQYF. CDR3 in DNA: TGTGCAAGTCTCCTACCGACTAGCGCGGGCACAGATACGCAGTATTTT.

The sample holds many counts of this clonotype. V gene TRBV29-1 combines with J gene TRBJ1-1, with D perhaps TRBD1 (6 bases). The CDR3 totals 17 residues. The germline V gene has CDR1 SQVTM and CDR2 ANQGSEA. V lost 4 bases and J 1 base, leaving 22 bases between the germline ends. DNA of the CDR3: TGCAGCGTTGCCGCCGGAGTAGGTACCAGGGGGAACACTGAAGCTTTCTTT. Protein: CSVAAGVGTRGNTEAFF.